This T cell receptor (beta chain) was found in a study of blood T cell repertoires in COVID-19. On the study more broadly: Acute and convalescent COVID-19 samples came from the United States, Italy and Spain.

The method was immunoSEQ multiplex PCR; TCRdb's version includes in-frame clones alone and lacks a portion of them. The table includes 40,000 or so clones, approximately 84% detected once. This clonotype was obtained from a woman aged 70-85 years in a cohort sampled during active COVID-19. The material sequenced was peripheral blood.

For the CDR3, the DNA is TGTGCCAGCAGCTTAAACAGGGGTCCGAACACCGGGGAGCTGTTTTTT. Residues: CASSLNRGPNTGELFF. V and J are TRBV5-4 and TRBJ2-2, with TRBD1 matching 7 bases. Germline V gene lookup returns CDR1 SGHNT and CDR2 YYREEE (reference sequence). Trimming at V came to 2 bases and at J to 0 bases, leaving 4 bases not matched to a gene. The CDR3 consists of 16 residues.